These 25 T cell receptor beta chains came from one sample sequenced in a study of cytomegalovirus exposure and HLA in healthy donors (dated by TCRdb to 2015 to 2018). Library generation was performed with the immunoSEQ multiplex PCR assay. A mixture of 60 forward primers for TCR Vbeta segments and 13 reverse primers for TCR Jbeta segments was used in the multiplex PCR. TCRdb re-hosts the immuneACCESS table, in-frame sequences only. Its copies lack some clones; in the studies checked, an unresolved V gene accounts for under half of them, and the cause for the rest is not known. The sample data list about 160,000 clones, and just under 75% of these were observed just once. Together, the top ten hold approximately 1.6% of the sample. Sequenced material: PBMCs. Source of these receptors: a woman under 30 in good health and CMV-seronegative.

The chain carries TRBV18 and TRBJ2-2, with D hard to call. The CDR3 covers 12 residues. The V gene lost 5 bases and the J gene lost 2 bases, with 3 bases spanning the gap. The germline gives CDR1 KGHSH, CDR2 LQKENI. The CDR3 here is CASSSNTGELFF. DNA of the CDR3: TGTGCCAGCTCATCTAACACCGGGGAGCTGTTTTTT.

This clone was detected a few times. The rearrangement links TRBV19 to TRBJ2-3, with TRBD2 matching 8 bases. There are 16 residues in the CDR3. From germline, CDR1 is LNHDA and CDR2 SQIVND (reference sequence). The V segment lost 2 bases and the J segment 2 bases; nucleotides outside the gene matches: 6. The CDR3 sequence is CASSIITSGLTDTQYF. CDR3 bases: TGTGCCAGTAGTATAATAACTAGCGGTCTCACAGATACGCAGTATTTT.

The table lists this clone with a few counts. The chain couples TRBV5-1 to TRBJ2-2; TRBD2 is a possible D gene (5 bases). V lost 0 bases and J 7 bases, leaving 10 bases between the germline ends. Germline-derived CDR1 and CDR2 are SGHRS and YFSETQ. The CDR3 is 14 amino acids. DNA for the CDR3: TGCGCCAGCAGCTTGGCGGACGACTACGGGGAGCTGTTTTTT. Translation: CASSLADDYGELFF.

The gene calls are TRBV7-8 and TRBJ1-1; 12 nucleotides align to TRBD1. Germline V gives CDR1 SGHVS, CDR2 FQNEAQ. The CDR3 is made up of 15 amino acids. J lost 4 bases, V lost 2 bases, and 2 bases had no gene match. CDR3 residues: CASSLRGQGATEAFF. CDR3 DNA sequence: TGTGCCAGCAGCTTAAGGGGACAGGGGGCCACTGAAGCTTTCTTT.

Only a few counts were recorded for this clone. The gene calls are TRBV15 and TRBJ2-5; 7 nucleotides match TRBD1. The CDR3 runs to 14 residues. CDR1 is LNHNV and CDR2 is YYDKDF in the germline V gene (reference sequence). J gave up 5 bases and V 5 bases, and 8 bases lay outside the gene matches. The CDR3 DNA is TGTGCCACCAGCCAGGGGGTAGGGGGTGAGACCCAGTACTTC. It yields the protein CATSQGVGGETQYF.

The rearrangement uses TRBV7-6 and TRBJ2-6, with D unresolved. Germline CDR1 SGHVS, CDR2 FNYEAQ. Trimming took off 2 bases at V and 2 bases at J, with 7 bases between the two ends. CDR3 length: 15 amino acids. CDR3 residues: CASSLQSAGANVLTF. In nucleotides, the CDR3 is TGTGCCAGCAGCTTACAGTCTGCTGGGGCCAACGTCCTGACTTTC.

The table lists this clone with a count of one. The chain combines TRBV28 with TRBJ1-2; TRBD1 is a possible D gene (6 bases). This CDR3 region has 17 residues. V was cut by 2 bases and J by 0 bases, with 16 bases left in between. CDR1 is MDHEN and CDR2 is SYDVKM in the germline V gene. CDR3 sequence reads: CASSLLYRENSNYGYTF. The CDR3 DNA reads as TGTGCCAGCAGTTTACTTTACAGGGAAAATTCTAACTATGGCTACACCTTC.

The CDR3 coding sequence is TGTGCCAGCAGCTTGAGGGGGGGGAGTGTGACTACTGAAGCTTTCTTT. Translation: CASSLRGGSVTTEAFF. The V gene is TRBV5-6, the J gene TRBJ1-1, with D maybe TRBD1 (6 bases). Per germline, CDR1 SGHDT and CDR2 YYEEEE. The CDR3 sequence is 16 residues long. Deletions cut 1 base from V and 5 bases from J, with 18 bases between.

The genes are TRBV7-9 and TRBJ2-1; D remains unclear. Germline loops: CDR1 SEHNR, CDR2 FQNEAQ (reference sequence). Deletions cut 5 bases from V and 3 bases from J, with 5 bases between. The CDR3 length is 12 residues. The CDR3 DNA reads as TGTGCCAGCAGCCCCGGCTACAATGAGCAGTTCTTC. Its translation: CASSPGYNEQFF. Based on the CDR3 plus reference TRBV7-9 and TRBJ2-1, the full variable domain is DTGVSQNPRHKITKRGQNVTFRCDPISEHNRLYWYRQTLGQGPEFLTYFQNEAQLEKSRLLSDRFSAERPKGSFSTLEIQRTEQGDSAMYLCASSPGYNEQFFGPGTRLTVL.

The V and J genes are TRBV9 and TRBJ2-1, with a tentative D call TRBD2 (7 bases). The CDR3 loop spans 12 amino acids. The V gene lost 6 bases and the J gene lost 6 bases, with 10 bases spanning the gap. The germline CDR1 and CDR2 sequences are SGDLS and YYNGEE. The CDR3 here is CASKGGGNEQFF. The CDR3 bases are TGTGCCAGCAAGGGGGGGGGCAATGAGCAGTTCTTC.

This clone has more than one count but fewer than ten. The rearrangement uses TRBV7-9 and TRBJ2-3, with D perhaps matching TRBD2 (6 bases). Per the germline V gene, CDR1 is SEHNR and CDR2 is FQNEAQ (reference sequence). Trimming stripped 1 base from V and 0 bases from J, with 11 bases between. The CDR3 runs to 16 residues. The CDR3 reads CASSLVSGLSTDTQYF. The CDR3 region has the DNA TGTGCCAGCAGCTTAGTTTCGGGACTCAGCACAGATACGCAGTATTTT.

This clone came up once. A junction end diverges from the germline sequence, so it may reflect a read error. V is TRBV5-6 and J is TRBJ2-3; 8 nucleotides align to TRBD2. The CDR3 totals 15 residues. Germline lookup yields CDR1 SGHDT and CDR2 YYEEEE. The CDR3 is CASSLVGLAADMQYF. The CDR3 nucleotides are TGTGCCAGCTCCCTTGTTGGACTAGCCGCAGATATGCAGTATTTT.

This chain joins TRBV5-1 and TRBJ2-3; no firm D call. Germline V CDR1 and CDR2: SGHRS, YFSETQ. There are 13 residues in the CDR3. With 0 bases removed from V and 4 bases from J, the gap between germline ends came to 6 bases. CDR3 bases: TGCGCCAGCAGCTTGGTGCAGGCAGATACGCAGTATTTT. As protein: CASSLVQADTQYF. The full variable domain, in which reference TRBV5-1 and TRBJ2-3 provide the parts outside the CDR3, is KAGVTQTPRYLIKTRGQQVTLSCSPISGHRSVSWYQQTPGQGLQFLFEYFSETQRNKGNFPGRFSGRQFSNSRSEMNVSTLELGDSALYLCASSLVQADTQYFGPGTRLTVL.

As DNA, the CDR3 is TGCAGCGTCGTGGGACAGCCAGGGACCCAGTACTTC. Translating it yields CSVVGQPGTQYF. V and J are TRBV29-1 and TRBJ2-5; 7 bases match TRBD1. Germline V CDR1 and CDR2: SQVTM, ANQGSEA. V shed 6 bases, J shed 7 bases, and the junction held 8 bases outside the gene matches. This CDR3 spans 12 amino acids.

The chain combines TRBV2 with TRBJ1-6; D ambiguous. Germline CDR1 SNHLY, CDR2 FYNNEI. Trimming pared 8 bases from V and 0 bases from J, leaving 14 bases between. The CDR3 totals 16 residues. CDR3 in amino acids: CASVYARSSYNSPLHF. The DNA for the CDR3 is TGTGCCAGCGTGTACGCACGGAGCTCCTATAATTCACCCCTCCACTTT.

The rearrangement uses TRBV9 and TRBJ2-3, with 8 bases that match TRBD2. In germline, CDR1 is SGDLS, CDR2 YYNGEE. The CDR3 runs to 16 residues. V lost 3 bases to trimming and J lost 0 bases; unmatched junction nucleotides: 6. The CDR3 DNA follows: TGTGCCAGCAGCGGCTCACTAGCGGAGAGCACAGATACGCAGTATTTT. Translating it yields CASSGSLAESTDTQYF.

This clone was counted only a few times. The rearrangement links TRBV19 to TRBJ2-7; D gene ambiguous. The length of the CDR3 is 14 residues. V was trimmed by 4 bases and J by 0 bases, leaving 10 bases between them. Per germline, CDR1 LNHDA and CDR2 SQIVND (reference sequence). CDR3 nucleotide sequence: TGTGCCAGTAGTAATCGGGTTGGCTCCTACGAGCAGTACTTC. Amino acids: CASSNRVGSYEQYF.

This chain links TRBV6-5 with TRBJ1-5; TRBD1 matches 11 bases. The CDR3 contains 14 residues. V lost 6 bases to trimming and J lost 7 bases; unmatched junction nucleotides: 5. The V gene's germline CDR1 is MNHEY and CDR2 SVGAGI. CDR3 sequence reads: CASREGTGGQPQHF. In nucleotides, the CDR3 is TGTGCCAGCAGAGAAGGGACAGGGGGACAGCCCCAGCATTTT.

In this sample, this clone turned up a few times. The genes are TRBV4-1 and TRBJ1-5; TRBD1 might be the D (5 bases). The V end lost 4 bases, the J end lost 1 base, and 11 bases lay between the germline ends. The CDR3 runs to 15 residues. In germline, CDR1 is MGHRA, CDR2 YSYEKL. For the CDR3, the DNA is TGCGCCAGCAGCCGGGGGGGATCGAGCAATCAGCCCCAGCATTTT. Its protein product is CASSRGGSSNQPQHF.

This chain links TRBV6-1 with TRBJ2-1, with 10 nucleotides matching TRBD1. Germline loops: CDR1 MNHNS, CDR2 SASEGT. The V and J ends lost 1 base and 6 bases, in that order; junction bases with no gene match: 6. This CDR3 is built from 16 residues. In DNA, the CDR3 is TGTGCCAGCAGTGAAGAAGCCGGGACAGGGGCCAATGAGCAGTTCTTC. Protein product: CASSEEAGTGANEQFF.

V usage is TRBV29-1 and J usage is TRBJ2-5; 14 nucleotides match TRBD2. The trim removed 3 bases at V and 4 bases at J, leaving 7 bases unmatched. The germline CDR1 and CDR2 sequences are SQVTM and ANQGSEA. The CDR3 totals 16 residues. CDR3 coding DNA: TGCAGCGTTGACCCGACTAGCGGGAGGGGGGGAGAGACCCAGTACTTC. This translates into CSVDPTSGRGGETQYF.

On this clone itself: Compared with germline, one end of the junction differs, possibly owing to a read error. The chain recombines TRBV5-4 with TRBJ1-2; TRBD1 might be the D (5 bases). CDR3 size: 17 residues. Germline V gene lookup returns CDR1 SGHNT and CDR2 YYREEE (reference sequence). The CDR3: CASSFVGSRGIEYVYTF. In DNA, the CDR3 is TGTGCCAGCAGCTTTGTGGGTTCAAGGGGTATCGAGTATGTCTACACCTTC.

This clone was seen only a few times. The chain couples TRBV5-4 to TRBJ1-1; 9 bases are a match to TRBD1. Trimming removed 4 bases from V and 4 bases from J; junction bases left unmatched: 11. CDR1 and CDR2 (germline): SGHNT, YYREEE (reference sequence). The CDR3 runs to 16 residues. The CDR3 loop reads CASSPEDRGGGTEAFF. The CDR3, as DNA: TGTGCCAGCAGCCCTGAGGACAGGGGAGGAGGCACTGAAGCTTTCTTT.

The rearrangement links TRBV27 to TRBJ2-2, with a possible D match to TRBD1 (6 bases). Germline V gene sequence: CDR1 MNHEY, CDR2 SMNVEV (reference sequence). The CDR3 is made up of 18 amino acids. V lost 3 bases to trimming and J lost 9 bases, with 26 bases between them. The CDR3 DNA follows: TGTGCCAGCAGTTTGGGAGTGGGCCTTTACAGGGTAGATCGGGAGCTGTTTTTT. It yields the protein CASSLGVGLYRVDRELFF.

The V gene is TRBV7-2, the J gene TRBJ2-3, with D maybe TRBD1 (6 bases). From germline, CDR1 is SGHTA and CDR2 FQGNSA. V lost 4 bases and J 2 bases, leaving 16 bases between the germline ends. The CDR3 is made up of 16 amino acids. CDR3 sequence reads: CASSSTGLVDTDTQYF. CDR3 DNA sequence: TGTGCCAGCAGCTCAACAGGGTTAGTAGACACAGATACGCAGTATTTT.